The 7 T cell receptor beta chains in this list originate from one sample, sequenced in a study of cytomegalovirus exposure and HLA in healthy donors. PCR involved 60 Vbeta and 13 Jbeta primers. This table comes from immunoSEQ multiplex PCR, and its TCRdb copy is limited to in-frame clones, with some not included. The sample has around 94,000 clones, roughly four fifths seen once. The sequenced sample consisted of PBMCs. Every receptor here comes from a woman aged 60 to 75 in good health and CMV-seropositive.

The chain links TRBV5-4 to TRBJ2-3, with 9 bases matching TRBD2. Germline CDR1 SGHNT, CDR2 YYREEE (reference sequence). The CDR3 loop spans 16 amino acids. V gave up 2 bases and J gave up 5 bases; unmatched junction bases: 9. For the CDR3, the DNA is TGTGCCAGCAGCTTCAGTAGCGGGGGAGGAGGAGATACGCAGTATTTT. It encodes CASSFSSGGGGDTQYF.

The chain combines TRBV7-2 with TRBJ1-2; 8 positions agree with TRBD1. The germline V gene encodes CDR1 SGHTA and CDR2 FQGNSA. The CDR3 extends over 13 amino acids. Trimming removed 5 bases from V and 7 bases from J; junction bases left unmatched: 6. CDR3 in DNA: TGTGCCAGCAGCACCTCAGGGGGCCTTGGCTACACCTTC. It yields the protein CASSTSGGLGYTF.

In nucleotides, the CDR3 is TGTGCCAGCAGTCCCACGTGGGCCTCTAATGAAAAACTGTTTTTT. This sequence encodes CASSPTWASNEKLFF. V usage is TRBV27 and J usage is TRBJ1-4; D remains ambiguous. CDR1 MNHEY and CDR2 SMNVEV come from the germline V gene (reference sequence). V lost 5 bases and J lost 3, with 13 bases in between. CDR3 length equals 15 residues.

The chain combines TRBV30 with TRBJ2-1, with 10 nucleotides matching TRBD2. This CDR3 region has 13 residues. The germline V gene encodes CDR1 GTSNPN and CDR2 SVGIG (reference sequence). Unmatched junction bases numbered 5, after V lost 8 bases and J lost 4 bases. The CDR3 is CAGEAGGYNEQFF. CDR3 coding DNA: TGTGCCGGGGAAGCGGGAGGGTACAATGAGCAGTTCTTC. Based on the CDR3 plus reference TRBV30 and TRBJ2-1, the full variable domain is SQTIHQWPATLVQPVGSPLSLECTVEGTSNPNLYWYRQAAGRGLQLLFYSVGIGQISSEVPQNLSASRPQDRQFILSSKKLLLSDSGFYLCAGEAGGYNEQFFGPGTRLTVL.

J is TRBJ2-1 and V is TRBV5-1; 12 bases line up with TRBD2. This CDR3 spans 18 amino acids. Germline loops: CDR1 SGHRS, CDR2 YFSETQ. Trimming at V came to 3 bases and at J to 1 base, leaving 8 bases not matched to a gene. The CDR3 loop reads CASSWGATSGGSYNEQFF. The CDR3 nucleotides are TGCGCCAGCAGCTGGGGGGCGACTAGCGGGGGATCCTACAATGAGCAGTTCTTC. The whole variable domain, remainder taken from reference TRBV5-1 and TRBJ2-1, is KAGVTQTPRYLIKTRGQQVTLSCSPISGHRSVSWYQQTPGQGLQFLFEYFSETQRNKGNFPGRFSGRQFSNSRSEMNVSTLELGDSALYLCASSWGATSGGSYNEQFFGPGTRLTVL.

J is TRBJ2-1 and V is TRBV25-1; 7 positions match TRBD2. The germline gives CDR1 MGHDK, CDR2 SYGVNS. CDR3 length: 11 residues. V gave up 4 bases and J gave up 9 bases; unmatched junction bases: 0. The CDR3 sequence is CASSAGGEQFF. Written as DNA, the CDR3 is TGTGCCAGCAGTGCGGGGGGTGAGCAGTTCTTC.

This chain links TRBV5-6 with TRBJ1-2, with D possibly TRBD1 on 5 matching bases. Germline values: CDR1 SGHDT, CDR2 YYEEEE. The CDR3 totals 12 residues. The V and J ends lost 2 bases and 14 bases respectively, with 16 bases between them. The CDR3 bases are TGTGCCAGCAGCTTCCAGGGCCCCGAGTCAACCTTC. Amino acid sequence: CASSFQGPESTF.